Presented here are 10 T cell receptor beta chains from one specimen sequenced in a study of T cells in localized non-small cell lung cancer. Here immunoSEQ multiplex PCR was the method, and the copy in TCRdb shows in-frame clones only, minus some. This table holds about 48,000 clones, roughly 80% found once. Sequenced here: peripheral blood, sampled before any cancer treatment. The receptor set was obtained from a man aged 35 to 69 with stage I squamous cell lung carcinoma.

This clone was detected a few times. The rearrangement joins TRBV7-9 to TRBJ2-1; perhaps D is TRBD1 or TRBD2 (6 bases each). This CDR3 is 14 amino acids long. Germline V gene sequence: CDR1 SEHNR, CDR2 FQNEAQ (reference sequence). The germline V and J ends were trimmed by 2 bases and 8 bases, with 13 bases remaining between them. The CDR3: CASSLRGAWDEQFF. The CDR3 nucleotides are TGTGCCAGCAGCTTAAGGGGGGCTTGGGATGAGCAGTTCTTC.

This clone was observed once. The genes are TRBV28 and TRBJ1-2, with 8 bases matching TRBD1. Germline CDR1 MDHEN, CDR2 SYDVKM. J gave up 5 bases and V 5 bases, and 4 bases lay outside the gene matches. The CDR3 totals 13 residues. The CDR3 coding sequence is TGTGCCAGCAGTATGGACAGGGAGTATGGCTACACCTTC. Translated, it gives CASSMDREYGYTF.

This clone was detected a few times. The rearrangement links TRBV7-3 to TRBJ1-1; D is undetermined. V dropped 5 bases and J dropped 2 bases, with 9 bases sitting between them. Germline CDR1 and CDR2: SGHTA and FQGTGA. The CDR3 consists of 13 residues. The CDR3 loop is CASSQTANTEAFF. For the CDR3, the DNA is TGTGCCAGCAGCCAAACAGCAAACACTGAAGCTTTCTTT.

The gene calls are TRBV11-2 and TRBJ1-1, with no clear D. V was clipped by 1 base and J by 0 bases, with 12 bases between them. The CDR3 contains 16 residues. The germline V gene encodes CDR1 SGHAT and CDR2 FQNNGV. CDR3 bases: TGTGCCAGCAGCTTAGGGGTGACACTACTGAACACTGAAGCTTTCTTT. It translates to CASSLGVTLLNTEAFF.

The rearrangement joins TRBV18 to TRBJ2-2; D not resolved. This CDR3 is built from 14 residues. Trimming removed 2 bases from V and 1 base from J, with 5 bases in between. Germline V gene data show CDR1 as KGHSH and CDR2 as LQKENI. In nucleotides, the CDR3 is TGTGCCAGCTCACCAGTGCAGAACACCGGGGAGCTGTTTTTT. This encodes CASSPVQNTGELFF.

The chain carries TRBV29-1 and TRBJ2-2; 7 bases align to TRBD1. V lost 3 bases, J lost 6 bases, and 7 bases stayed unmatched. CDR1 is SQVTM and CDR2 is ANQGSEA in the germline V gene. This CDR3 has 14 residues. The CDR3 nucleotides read TGCAGCGTTGACCTTACAGGGGTAGCCGGGGAGCTGTTTTTT. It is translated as CSVDLTGVAGELFF.

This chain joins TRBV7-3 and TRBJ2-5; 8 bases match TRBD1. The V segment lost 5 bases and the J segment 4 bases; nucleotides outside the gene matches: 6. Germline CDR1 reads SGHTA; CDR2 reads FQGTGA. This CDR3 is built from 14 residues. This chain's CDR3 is CASSPTDRAETQYF. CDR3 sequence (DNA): TGTGCCAGCAGCCCAACGGACAGGGCAGAGACCCAGTACTTC.

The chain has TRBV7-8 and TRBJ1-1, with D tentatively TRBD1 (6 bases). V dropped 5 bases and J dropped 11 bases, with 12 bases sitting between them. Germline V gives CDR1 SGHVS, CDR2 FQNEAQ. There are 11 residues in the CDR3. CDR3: CASSVGTRAFF. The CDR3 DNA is TGTGCCAGCAGCGTAGGGACAAGGGCTTTCTTT.

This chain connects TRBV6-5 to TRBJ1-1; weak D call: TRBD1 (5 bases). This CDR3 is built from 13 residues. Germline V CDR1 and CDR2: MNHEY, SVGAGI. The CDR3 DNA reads TGTGTAGTATCCGGACATCGGAACACTGAAGCTTTCTTT. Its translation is CVVSGHRNTEAFF.

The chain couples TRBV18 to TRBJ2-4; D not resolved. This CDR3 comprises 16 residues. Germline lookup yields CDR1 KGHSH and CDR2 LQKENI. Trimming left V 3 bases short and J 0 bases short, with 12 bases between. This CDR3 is CASSPLQDLAKNIQYF. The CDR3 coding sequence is TGTGCCAGCTCACCCCTCCAAGACCTAGCCAAAAACATTCAGTACTTC.